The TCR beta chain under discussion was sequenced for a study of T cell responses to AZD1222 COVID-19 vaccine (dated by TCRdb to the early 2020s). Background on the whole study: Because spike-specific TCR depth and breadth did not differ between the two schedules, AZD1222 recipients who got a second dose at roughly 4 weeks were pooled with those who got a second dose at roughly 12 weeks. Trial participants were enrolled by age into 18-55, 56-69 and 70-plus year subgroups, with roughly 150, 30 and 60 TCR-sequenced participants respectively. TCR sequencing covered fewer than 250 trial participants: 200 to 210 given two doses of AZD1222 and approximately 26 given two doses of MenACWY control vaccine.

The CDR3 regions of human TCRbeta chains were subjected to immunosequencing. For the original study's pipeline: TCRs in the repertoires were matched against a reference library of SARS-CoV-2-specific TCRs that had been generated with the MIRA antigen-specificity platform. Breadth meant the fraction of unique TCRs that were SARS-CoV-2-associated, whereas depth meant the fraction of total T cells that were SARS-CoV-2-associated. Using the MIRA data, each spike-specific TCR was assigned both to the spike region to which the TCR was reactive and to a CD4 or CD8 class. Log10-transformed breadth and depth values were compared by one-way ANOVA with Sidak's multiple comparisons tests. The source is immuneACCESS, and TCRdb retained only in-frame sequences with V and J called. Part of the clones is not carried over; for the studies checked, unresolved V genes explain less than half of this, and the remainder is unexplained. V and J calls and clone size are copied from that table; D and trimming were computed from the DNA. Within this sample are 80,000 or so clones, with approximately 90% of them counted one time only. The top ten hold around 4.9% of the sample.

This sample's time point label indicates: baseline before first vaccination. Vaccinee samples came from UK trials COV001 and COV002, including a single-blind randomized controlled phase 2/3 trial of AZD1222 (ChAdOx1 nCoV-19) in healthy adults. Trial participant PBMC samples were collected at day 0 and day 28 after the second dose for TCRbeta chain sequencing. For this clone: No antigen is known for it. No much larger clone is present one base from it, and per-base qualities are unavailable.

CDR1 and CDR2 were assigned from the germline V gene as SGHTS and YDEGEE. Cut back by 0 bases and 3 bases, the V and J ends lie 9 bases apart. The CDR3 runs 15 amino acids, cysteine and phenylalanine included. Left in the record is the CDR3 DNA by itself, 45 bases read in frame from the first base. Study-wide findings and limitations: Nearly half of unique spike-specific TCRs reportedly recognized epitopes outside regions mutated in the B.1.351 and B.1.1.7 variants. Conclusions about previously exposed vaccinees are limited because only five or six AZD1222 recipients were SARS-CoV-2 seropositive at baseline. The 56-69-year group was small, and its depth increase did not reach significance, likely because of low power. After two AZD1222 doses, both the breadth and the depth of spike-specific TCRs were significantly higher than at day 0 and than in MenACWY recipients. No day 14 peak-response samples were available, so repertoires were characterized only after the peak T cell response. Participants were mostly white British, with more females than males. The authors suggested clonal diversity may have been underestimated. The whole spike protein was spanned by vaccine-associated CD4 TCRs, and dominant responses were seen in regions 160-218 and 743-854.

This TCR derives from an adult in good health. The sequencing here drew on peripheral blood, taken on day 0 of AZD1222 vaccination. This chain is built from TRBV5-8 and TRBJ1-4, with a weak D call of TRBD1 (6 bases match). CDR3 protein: CASSLGAGANEKLFF. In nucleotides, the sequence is TGTGCCAGCAGCTTGGGGGCAGGGGCTAATGAAAAACTGTTTTTT.